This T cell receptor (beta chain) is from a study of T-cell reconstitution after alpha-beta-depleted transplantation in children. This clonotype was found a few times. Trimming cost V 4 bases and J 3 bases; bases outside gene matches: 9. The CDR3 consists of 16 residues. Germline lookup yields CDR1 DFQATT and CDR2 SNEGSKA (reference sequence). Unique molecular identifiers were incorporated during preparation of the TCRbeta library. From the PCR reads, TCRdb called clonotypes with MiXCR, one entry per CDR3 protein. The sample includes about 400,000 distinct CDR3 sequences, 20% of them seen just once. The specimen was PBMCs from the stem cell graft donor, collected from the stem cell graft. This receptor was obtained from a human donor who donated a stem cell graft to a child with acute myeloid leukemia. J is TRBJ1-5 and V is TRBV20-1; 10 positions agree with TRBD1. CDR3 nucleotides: TGCAGTGCTATTCACCTCGGGACAGGGGTCAATCAGCCCCAGCATTTT. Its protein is CSAIHLGTGVNQPQHF.